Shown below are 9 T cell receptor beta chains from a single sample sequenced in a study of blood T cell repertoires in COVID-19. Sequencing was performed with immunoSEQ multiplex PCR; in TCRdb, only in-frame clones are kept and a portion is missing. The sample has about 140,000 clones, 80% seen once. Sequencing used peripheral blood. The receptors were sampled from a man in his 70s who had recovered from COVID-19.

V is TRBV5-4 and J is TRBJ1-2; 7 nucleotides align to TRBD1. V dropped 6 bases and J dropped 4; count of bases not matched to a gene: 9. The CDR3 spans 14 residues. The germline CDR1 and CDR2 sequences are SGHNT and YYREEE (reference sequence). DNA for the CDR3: TGTGCCAGCATCCGACAGGGTCTTAGCTATGGCTACACCTTC. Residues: CASIRQGLSYGYTF.

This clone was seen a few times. The CDR3 bases are TGTGCCAGCAGCTTAACAGGGGTAGACGGCTACACCTTC. This codes for CASSLTGVDGYTF. The chain joins TRBV7-2 to TRBJ1-2; 7 bases match TRBD1. CDR3 size: 13 residues. CDR1 and CDR2 from the germline V gene are SGHTA and FQGNSA. J gave up 8 bases and V 2 bases, and 5 bases lay outside the gene matches.

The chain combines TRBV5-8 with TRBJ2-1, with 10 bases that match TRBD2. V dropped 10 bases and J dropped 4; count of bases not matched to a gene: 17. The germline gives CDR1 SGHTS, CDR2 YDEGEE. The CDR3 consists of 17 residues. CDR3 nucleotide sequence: TGTGCCGGCCGTGGGGTAGCGGGAGGTCGGGTGTACAATGAGCAGTTCTTC. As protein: CAGRGVAGGRVYNEQFF.

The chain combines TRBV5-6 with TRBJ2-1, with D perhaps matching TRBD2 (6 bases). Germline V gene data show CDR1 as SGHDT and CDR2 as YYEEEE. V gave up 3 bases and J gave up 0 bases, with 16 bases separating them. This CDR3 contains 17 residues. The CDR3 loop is CASSSPEGRSSYNEQFF. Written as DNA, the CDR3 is TGTGCCAGCAGCTCCCCGGAGGGCCGTAGCTCCTACAATGAGCAGTTCTTC.

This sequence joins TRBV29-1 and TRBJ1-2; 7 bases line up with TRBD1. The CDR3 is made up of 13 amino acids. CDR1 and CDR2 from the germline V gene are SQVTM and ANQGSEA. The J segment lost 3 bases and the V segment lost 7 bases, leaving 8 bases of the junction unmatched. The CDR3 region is CSATTGSYYGYTF. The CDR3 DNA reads TGCAGCGCTACGACAGGGAGCTACTATGGCTACACCTTC.

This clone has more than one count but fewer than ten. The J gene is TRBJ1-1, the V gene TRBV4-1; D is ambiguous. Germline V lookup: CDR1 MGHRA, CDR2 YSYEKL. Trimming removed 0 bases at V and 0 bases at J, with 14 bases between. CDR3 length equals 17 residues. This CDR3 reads CASSQEVTLEMNTEAFF. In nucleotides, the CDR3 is TGCGCCAGCAGCCAAGAAGTCACTCTAGAGATGAACACTGAAGCTTTCTTT.

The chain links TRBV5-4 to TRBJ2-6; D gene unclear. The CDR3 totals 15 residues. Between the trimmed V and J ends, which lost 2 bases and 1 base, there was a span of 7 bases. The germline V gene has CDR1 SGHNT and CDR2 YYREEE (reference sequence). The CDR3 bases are TGTGCCAGCAGCTTAAGCATTTCTGGGGCCAACGTCCTGACTTTC. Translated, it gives CASSLSISGANVLTF.

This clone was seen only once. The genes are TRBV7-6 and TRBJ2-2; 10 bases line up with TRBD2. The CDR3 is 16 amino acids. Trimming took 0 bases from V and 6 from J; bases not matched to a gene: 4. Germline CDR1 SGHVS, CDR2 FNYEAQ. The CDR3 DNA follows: TGTGCCAGCAGCTTAGCTAGCGGGAGGACCCCCGGGGAGCTGTTTTTT. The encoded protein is CASSLASGRTPGELFF.

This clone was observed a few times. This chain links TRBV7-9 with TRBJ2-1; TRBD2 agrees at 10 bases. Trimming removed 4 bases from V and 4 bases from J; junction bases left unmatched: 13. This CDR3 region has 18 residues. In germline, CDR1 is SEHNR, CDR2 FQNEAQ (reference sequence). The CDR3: CASSSQRQREGSYNEQFF. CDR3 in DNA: TGTGCCAGCAGCTCCCAGCGTCAGCGGGAGGGTTCTTACAATGAGCAGTTCTTC.